Listed below are T cell receptor beta chains from one sample, sequenced in a study of naive and memory T cell subsets. A single record per CDR3 protein comes from TCRdb applying MiXCR to the UMI-ligation and nested PCR reads. Found here are about 25,000 distinct CDR3 sequences, around 4.9% of them singletons; the top ten hold 7.4%. Sequencing was done on a sample of blood. These receptors were collected from an adult in good health. The CDR3 runs from the conserved cysteine through the conserved F or W. A D gene is named only where the DNA matches it firmly. Clone size is stated in some rows and not others, as once, few, many or a class when expanded.

d_gene: .; j_gene: TRBJ2-3; abundance: many; v_gene: TRBV4-1; CDR3nt: TGCGCCAGCAGCCAAGCTGGCACAGATACGCAGTATTTT; CDR3aa: CASSQAGTDTQYF
d_gene: .; j_gene: TRBJ1-6; abundance: many; v_gene: TRBV30; CDR3nt: TGTGCCTGGAAAGGAGCGAATTCACCCCTCCACTTT; CDR3aa: CAWKGANSPLHF
d_gene: .; j_gene: TRBJ2-3; abundance: few; v_gene: TRBV12-3/TRBV12-4; CDR3nt: TGTGCCAGCAGGACACCCGGGGGCACAGATACGCAGTATTTT; CDR3aa: CASRTPGGTDTQYF
d_gene: TRBD1; j_gene: TRBJ2-5; abundance: many; v_gene: TRBV7-2; CDR3nt: TGTGCCAGCAGCTGGACAGGGGGAGAAGAGACCCAGTACTTC; CDR3aa: CASSWTGGEETQYF
d_gene: .; j_gene: TRBJ2-5; abundance: many; v_gene: TRBV27; CDR3nt: TGTGCCAGCAGTTTGCGGGCAAGGAGGGGTCGGGCGTGGGAGACCCAGTACTTC; CDR3aa: CASSLRARRGRAWETQYF
d_gene: TRBD1; j_gene: TRBJ2-3; abundance: many; v_gene: TRBV29-1; CDR3nt: TGCAGCGTTTCGGACAGGGGCGTTTGGGATACGCAGTATTTT; CDR3aa: CSVSDRGVWDTQYF
d_gene: .; j_gene: TRBJ1-5; abundance: many; v_gene: TRBV15; CDR3nt: TGTGCCACCAGCAGACACAGGAATAGCAATCAGCCCCAGCATTTT; CDR3aa: CATSRHRNSNQPQHF
d_gene: .; j_gene: TRBJ1-2; abundance: few; v_gene: TRBV6-2/TRBV6-3; CDR3nt: TGTGCCAGCAGTTCCCCCCCGGCAGGGAACTATGGCTACACCTTC; CDR3aa: CASSSPPAGNYGYTF
d_gene: .; j_gene: TRBJ1-6; abundance: .; v_gene: TRBV7-9; CDR3nt: TGTGCCAGCAGCTTACAGGGGCACTCACCCCTCCACTTT; CDR3aa: CASSLQGHSPLHF
d_gene: .; j_gene: TRBJ2-7; abundance: many; v_gene: TRBV18; CDR3nt: TGTGCCAGCTCACCACAATGGGCGGGATACGAGCAGTACTTC; CDR3aa: CASSPQWAGYEQYF
d_gene: TRBD2; j_gene: TRBJ2-7; abundance: many; v_gene: TRBV6-6; CDR3nt: TGTGCCAGCGGGACTAGCGGGAGGGGTTACGAGCAGTACTTC; CDR3aa: CASGTSGRGYEQYF
d_gene: TRBD1; j_gene: TRBJ1-5; abundance: many; v_gene: TRBV7-2; CDR3nt: TGTGCCAGCAGCCTATGGACAGGGGATCAGCCCCAGCATTTT; CDR3aa: CASSLWTGDQPQHF
d_gene: .; j_gene: TRBJ2-1; abundance: many; v_gene: TRBV27; CDR3nt: TGTGCCAGCAGTTTAATTGTAGCCCCGAACAATGAGCAGTTCTTC; CDR3aa: CASSLIVAPNNEQFF
d_gene: .; j_gene: TRBJ2-7; abundance: many; v_gene: TRBV13; CDR3nt: TGTGCCAGCAGCTCCCGGGACTACGAGCAGTACTTC; CDR3aa: CASSSRDYEQYF
d_gene: TRBD1; j_gene: TRBJ2-7; abundance: many; v_gene: TRBV2; CDR3nt: TGTGCCAGCACCGGGACAGGGGACTACGAGCAGTACTTC; CDR3aa: CASTGTGDYEQYF
d_gene: .; j_gene: TRBJ2-3; abundance: .; v_gene: TRBV7-9; CDR3nt: TGTGCCAGCAGATCCGGACTTAACACAGATACGCAGTATTTT; CDR3aa: CASRSGLNTDTQYF
d_gene: .; j_gene: TRBJ1-5; abundance: .; v_gene: TRBV7-9; CDR3nt: TGTGCCAGCAGCTTAGGGGCAGGGTTGGGTGCGGGCAATCAGCCCCAGCATTTT; CDR3aa: CASSLGAGLGAGNQPQHF
d_gene: .; j_gene: TRBJ2-7; abundance: many; v_gene: TRBV20-1; CDR3nt: TGCAGTGCTCCTAGGGCGCGGGAACGGGTGGACTACGAGCAGTACTTC; CDR3aa: CSAPRARERVDYEQYF
d_gene: .; j_gene: TRBJ2-1; abundance: .; v_gene: TRBV7-2; CDR3nt: TGTGCCAGCAGCCCACAAGGGGCAGGGGTCCGCAATGAGCAGTTCTTC; CDR3aa: CASSPQGAGVRNEQFF
d_gene: .; j_gene: TRBJ2-3; abundance: few; v_gene: TRBV7-9; CDR3nt: TGTGCCAGCAGCCCGCCCATCCCTAGCGCACCTGGAACAGATACGCAGTATTTT; CDR3aa: CASSPPIPSAPGTDTQYF
d_gene: .; j_gene: TRBJ1-6; abundance: many; v_gene: TRBV2; CDR3nt: TGTGCCAGCAGCCCGGGGTCATATAATTCACCCCTCCACTTT; CDR3aa: CASSPGSYNSPLHF
d_gene: TRBD2; j_gene: TRBJ2-3; abundance: .; v_gene: TRBV9; CDR3nt: TGTGCCAGCAGCCAGAGCGGGAGCTGGTCAGATACGCAGTATTTT; CDR3aa: CASSQSGSWSDTQYF
d_gene: .; j_gene: TRBJ2-1; abundance: many; v_gene: TRBV29-1; CDR3nt: TGCAGCGTTGAATCAGGGGCGATTTACAATGAGCAGTTCTTC; CDR3aa: CSVESGAIYNEQFF
d_gene: .; j_gene: TRBJ1-4; abundance: few; v_gene: TRBV18; CDR3nt: TGTGCCAGCTCAAGCGATGAAAAACTGTTTTTT; CDR3aa: CASSSDEKLFF
d_gene: .; j_gene: TRBJ2-3; abundance: many; v_gene: TRBV7-8; CDR3nt: TGTGCCAGCAGCCCATCTCCCCGGGGCACAGATACGCAGTATTTT; CDR3aa: CASSPSPRGTDTQYF
d_gene: TRBD1; j_gene: TRBJ1-3; abundance: medium-sized; v_gene: TRBV28; CDR3nt: TGTGCCAGCAGTTCCCGGGACAGGTTAAACACCATATATTTT; CDR3aa: CASSSRDRLNTIYF
d_gene: .; j_gene: TRBJ2-3; abundance: .; v_gene: TRBV6-6; CDR3nt: TGTGCCAGCAGTTATAGACAGGCAGCAGCAGATACGCAGTATTTT; CDR3aa: CASSYRQAAADTQYF
d_gene: TRBD1; j_gene: TRBJ1-1; abundance: many; v_gene: TRBV2; CDR3nt: TGTGCCAGCCGGCGGACAGGGGTGAACACTGAAGCTTTCTTT; CDR3aa: CASRRTGVNTEAFF
d_gene: .; j_gene: TRBJ2-7; abundance: few; v_gene: TRBV28; CDR3nt: TGTGCCAGCAGTCCCCCGAGCCGTGAGAACGAGCAGTACTTC; CDR3aa: CASSPPSRENEQYF
d_gene: .; j_gene: TRBJ1-6; abundance: many; v_gene: TRBV20-1; CDR3nt: TGCAGTGCTAGAGATCTGAAAGTTTGGAGTGATAATTCACCCCTCCACTTT; CDR3aa: CSARDLKVWSDNSPLHF
d_gene: .; j_gene: TRBJ1-6; abundance: .; v_gene: TRBV6-6; CDR3nt: TGTGCCAGCAGTTACCAGATAAGGGGTAATTCACCCCTCCACTTT; CDR3aa: CASSYQIRGNSPLHF
d_gene: TRBD2; j_gene: TRBJ2-5; abundance: .; v_gene: TRBV9; CDR3nt: TGTGCCAGCAGCCCCGGTGGCGGACTAGCGGGATCCGAGACCCAGTACTTC; CDR3aa: CASSPGGGLAGSETQYF
d_gene: .; j_gene: TRBJ2-7; abundance: many; v_gene: TRBV4-3; CDR3nt: TGCGCCAGCAGCCCCCGACCTTCTAGTACCACCTACGAGCAGTACTTC; CDR3aa: CASSPRPSSTTYEQYF
d_gene: .; j_gene: TRBJ2-3; abundance: .; v_gene: TRBV12-3/TRBV12-4; CDR3nt: TGTGCCAGCAGTTTTTCTTCAGTCACAGATACGCAGTATTTT; CDR3aa: CASSFSSVTDTQYF
d_gene: .; j_gene: TRBJ1-3; abundance: many; v_gene: TRBV6-5; CDR3nt: TGTGCCAGCAGGACAGGATTCTCTGGAAACACCATATATTTT; CDR3aa: CASRTGFSGNTIYF
d_gene: TRBD2; j_gene: TRBJ2-1; abundance: many; v_gene: TRBV7-2; CDR3nt: TGTGCCAGCAGCGGATGGAGGGGGCCTAGCGGGGACTACAATGAGCAGTTCTTC; CDR3aa: CASSGWRGPSGDYNEQFF
d_gene: TRBD2; j_gene: TRBJ2-1; abundance: .; v_gene: TRBV7-2; CDR3nt: TGTGCCAGCAGCCTCGGAGTAGCGGGACCCCATGAGCAGTTCTTC; CDR3aa: CASSLGVAGPHEQFF
d_gene: .; j_gene: TRBJ1-6; abundance: many; v_gene: TRBV7-2; CDR3nt: TGTGCCAGCAGCCTTCGCAGGGGCGGTTCACCCCTCCACTTT; CDR3aa: CASSLRRGGSPLHF
d_gene: TRBD1; j_gene: TRBJ2-1; abundance: many; v_gene: TRBV19; CDR3nt: TGTGCCAGTCGGACAGGGGGCTCCTACAATGAGCAGTTCTTC; CDR3aa: CASRTGGSYNEQFF
d_gene: TRBD2; j_gene: TRBJ2-2; abundance: many; v_gene: TRBV9; CDR3nt: TGTGCCAGCAGCGTTGGGACTAGCTACACCGGGGAGCTGTTTTTT; CDR3aa: CASSVGTSYTGELFF
d_gene: .; j_gene: TRBJ2-1; abundance: many; v_gene: TRBV29-1; CDR3nt: TGCAGCGTTGAAGACAATGAGCAGTTCTTC; CDR3aa: CSVEDNEQFF
d_gene: .; j_gene: TRBJ1-5; abundance: many; v_gene: TRBV6-1; CDR3nt: TGTGCCAGCAGTGAAAGACAGAGAAGCAATCAGCCCCAGCATTTT; CDR3aa: CASSERQRSNQPQHF
d_gene: .; j_gene: TRBJ2-2; abundance: .; v_gene: TRBV28; CDR3nt: TGTGCCAGCAGCCCCAGGGTAATTCGGACCGGGGAGCTGTTTTTT; CDR3aa: CASSPRVIRTGELFF